This TCR beta chain was sequenced in a study of blood T cells in healthy people across ages (dated by TCRdb to between 2014 and 2017). Notes on the research overall: In model experiments, template switching captured roughly one uniquely barcoded TCR beta cDNA molecule for every two T cells. The study measured age-related changes in TCR beta repertoire diversity using deep sequencing normalized with unique cDNA molecular identifiers. The donors were split into four age groups: young (average roughly 15 years), middle-aged (around 37), aged (over 55) and long-lived (about 74). To avoid experimental bias, donors of different ages were spread randomly across the sequencing lanes. Two additional independent replicas of 1 million unique cDNA reads from the same blood draw were analyzed for two donors (one aged 18 to 30 and one aged 80 or older). The paper as a whole reports these results and caveats: Total diversity estimates from one million sequenced T cells were considered lower bounds and underestimates. A strong correlation was found between observed TCR beta diversity and the percentage of naive T cells measured by flow cytometry. Compared with the aged group, the long-lived group had more naive CD4+ T cells, fewer expanded clones and increased TCR diversity, a pattern suggesting age selection. Donor CMV infection status was unknown, potentially confounding age-related changes in expanded clonotypes. Since profiling was done on bulk unsorted PBMCs, naive and antigen-experienced compartments could not be conclusively compared. Observed TCR beta diversity per million T cells fell roughly linearly with age, and a significant reduction was already apparent by age roughly 40.

V loses 6 bases of germline sequence and J loses 6 bases, and the interval between the two ends is 11 bases. From its cysteine to its phenylalanine, the CDR3 spans 11 amino acids. The only DNA kept is the CDR3, 33 bases in frame from the first base. CDR1 is given as DFQATT and CDR2 as SNEGSKA, both from the germline V gene (reference sequence). The library relied on 5' RACE. Sequenced using an Illumina HiSeq 2500. The second PCR ran for roughly 7 to 11 cycles and used a J-beta primer mix along with a sample-barcoded 5' primer. Each TCR beta cDNA molecule received a unique molecular identifier from a template-switch 5' adaptor carrying 12 random nucleotides. Each sample yielded at least 3 million CDR3-containing paired-end reads. The Mint cDNA synthesis kit, primed by a TRBC-specific oligonucleotide, was used to synthesize first-strand cDNA from all RNA. Following uracil-DNA glycosylase treatment, all cDNA underwent a first 18-cycle PCR with the universal primers M1SS and BC2_uni_R. Per the authors' processing: For normalization, 1 million high-quality reads, each with a distinct molecular identifier, were randomly selected from each sample. Reads sharing molecular identifiers were discarded rather than binned into consensus sequences. MiTCR, with a Q25 quality threshold and the strictest error-elimination algorithm, was used for CDR3 identification, clonotype clustering and error correction. Lower-bound total TCR beta diversity was estimated with a nonparametric unseen species model using Euler transformation. The public sequencing data were trimmed at Q25 with fastp and processed into clonotypes with MiXCR by TCRdb, which kept only in-frame beta chains. Each CDR3 protein appears once, grouped with its most common genes and DNA. TCRdb's processing, not the study's, gives the V and J calls here. The sample has about 1,600,000 distinct CDR3 sequences on record, roughly 40% of them singletons. Of the sample, 7% to 9.5% is held by the ten largest clones.

Remarks on this clonotype: Its target antigen remains unknown. No much larger clonotype is one base removed from it; base qualities were not supplied.

The donors were around 39 Caucasian individuals from Russia, aged 6 to 90 years, who were systemically healthy. Each donor gave 8 to 10 milliliters of peripheral blood, drawn into EDTA-treated Vacutainer tubes. PBMCs were isolated by Ficoll-Paque density-gradient centrifugation, with at least 6.5 million obtained per sample. Total RNA was extracted from PBMCs with Trizol reagent, with at least 5 micrograms obtained per sample. For every donor, an aliquot of PBMCs went through flow cytometry to measure the percentages of naive CD45RAhigh/CD27high T cells. This TCR was sampled from a woman aged 18-35 years in good health. The sequencing input was blood. The chain was built from TRBV20-1 and TRBJ1-2; there is no confident call for the D gene. The CDR3 here reads CSAPNQNGYTF. DNA sequence: TGCAGTGCCCCCAACCAGAATGGCTACACCTTC.